Listed here is a single TCR beta chain. Sequencing was performed with immunoSEQ multiplex PCR; in TCRdb, only in-frame clones are kept and a portion is missing. This sample has some 140,000 clones, with 80% to 85% found just once. The data belong to a study of blood T cell repertoires in COVID-19. About the research overall: The cDNA or gDNA used as material had been derived from T cells, B-cell-depleted T cells, or PBMCs.

Germline loops: CDR1 LNHDA, CDR2 SQIVND (reference sequence). This CDR3 is 15 amino acids long. The V gene lost 7 bases and the J gene lost 5 bases, with 18 bases spanning the gap. The clonotype comes from a man aged 35 to 55 with acute COVID-19. The material sequenced was PBMCs or T cells enriched from blood (not recorded which). The chain has TRBV19 and TRBJ1-5, with D possibly being TRBD1 (6 bases). CDR3 in DNA: TGTGCCAGTAATCCATCGGGGGGCAAATATCAGCCCCAGCATTTT. It translates to CASNPSGGKYQPQHF.